One sample yielded the 18 T cell receptor beta chains listed below, sequenced in a study of blood T cell repertoires in COVID-19. The data were produced by immunoSEQ multiplex PCR, yet TCRdb's version contains in-frame clones alone and is incomplete. The sample holds around 190,000 clones, roughly 77% seen once. The sequenced material came from peripheral blood. These receptors all come from a woman in her thirties or forties with COVID-19, enrolled during active disease.

The sample holds one count of this clone. As DNA, the CDR3 is TGTGCCAGCAGCGTTTCCGACTCTACTAACTATGGCTACACCTTC. This sequence encodes CASSVSDSTNYGYTF. V usage is TRBV9 and J usage is TRBJ1-2, with D unresolved. Germline assignment: CDR1 SGDLS and CDR2 YYNGEE. This CDR3 spans 15 amino acids. The V end lost 2 bases, the J end lost 0 bases, and 11 bases lay between the germline ends. The full variable domain, with the rest looked up from reference TRBV9 and TRBJ1-2, is DSGVTQTPKHLITATGQRVTLRCSPRSGDLSVYWYQQSLDQGLQFLIQYYNGEERAKGNILERFSAQQFPDLHSELNLSSLELGDSALYFCASSVSDSTNYGYTFGSGTRLTVV.

The gene calls are TRBV19 and TRBJ1-5; D unclear. V lost 6 bases and J lost 4, with 10 bases in between. The CDR3 extends over 13 amino acids. Per germline, CDR1 LNHDA and CDR2 SQIVND (reference sequence). The CDR3 nucleotides are TGTGCCAGTAGAGTTTCACAGAATCAGCCCCAGCATTTT. Amino acids: CASRVSQNQPQHF.

This chain links TRBV11-2 with TRBJ1-2, with 8 bases lining up with TRBD1. CDR1 and CDR2 (germline): SGHAT, FQNNGV. The length of the CDR3 is 14 residues. The junction had 5 bases not matched to a gene; V was cut back by 2 bases and J by 6 bases. The CDR3 nucleotides are TGTGCCAGCAGCTTATTTATGACAGGGGATGGCTACACCTTC. Translating gives CASSLFMTGDGYTF.

The V and J genes are TRBV2 and TRBJ1-2; a weak D match, TRBD1 (6 bases). The ends were cut back, 7 bases at V and 2 bases at J, with 14 bases in the middle. This CDR3 contains 14 residues. Per germline, CDR1 SNHLY and CDR2 FYNNEI. Written as DNA, the CDR3 is TGTGCCAGCAAATTAGGGGGGGGAAACTATGGCTACACCTTC. Protein sequence: CASKLGGGNYGYTF.

The rearrangement joins TRBV6-4 to TRBJ2-7, with a weak D call TRBD2 (5 bases). With 3 bases removed from V and 2 bases from J, the gap between germline ends came to 17 bases. This CDR3 is built from 16 residues. Germline CDR1 and CDR2: MRHNA and SNTAGT. CDR3 residues: CASSEVIGGTPYEQYF. In DNA form, the CDR3 reads TGTGCCAGCAGTGAGGTGATCGGAGGAACACCCTACGAGCAGTACTTC.

This chain joins TRBV5-1 and TRBJ2-7; the D gene is possibly TRBD2 (5 bases). Germline V gene data show CDR1 as SGHRS and CDR2 as YFSETQ. V shed 6 bases and J shed 0 bases, with 16 bases lying between them. The CDR3 has 15 residues. Here the CDR3 reads CASTVRGGSSYEQYF. DNA for the CDR3: TGCGCCAGCACCGTTCGGGGTGGGAGCTCCTACGAGCAGTACTTC.

In its sample, this clone was seen once. J is TRBJ1-4 and V is TRBV19, with D possibly TRBD1 on 6 matching bases. V was clipped by 5 bases and J by 7 bases, with 17 bases between them. This CDR3 has 15 amino acids. Germline V gene sequence: CDR1 LNHDA, CDR2 SQIVND (reference sequence). CDR3 DNA sequence: TGTGCCAGTAGTGCCATACAGGGAACCGCTGAAAAACTGTTTTTT. This translates into CASSAIQGTAEKLFF.

The genes are TRBV11-1 and TRBJ1-1; the D gene is possibly TRBD1 (6 bases). This CDR3 is built from 16 residues. Trimming took 4 bases from V and 0 from J, leaving 15 bases between them. From germline, CDR1 is SGHAT and CDR2 FQDESV (reference sequence). CDR3 DNA: TGTGCCAGCAGCTCACAGGGTCGAGTAGTGAACACTGAAGCTTTCTTT. Translating gives CASSSQGRVVNTEAFF.

The chain couples TRBV30 to TRBJ1-2; 7 bases align to TRBD1. V was pared by 4 bases and J by 7 bases, with 9 bases of the junction left unmatched. CDR1 and CDR2 from the germline V gene are GTSNPN and SVGIG (reference sequence). The CDR3 runs to 13 residues. The CDR3 DNA reads as TGTGCCTGGATAAAGGGGGCCGGAGGTGGCTACACCTTC. Translation gives CAWIKGAGGGYTF.

The chain links TRBV28 to TRBJ1-2, with D possibly matching TRBD1 (6 bases). Germline-derived CDR1 and CDR2 are MDHEN and SYDVKM. Trimming removed 3 bases at V and 8 bases at J, with 13 bases between. The CDR3 sequence is 13 residues long. The CDR3 loop reads CASSFVRGQGYTF. DNA of the CDR3: TGTGCCAGCAGTTTCGTGCGTGGACAGGGCTACACCTTC.

The J gene is TRBJ2-1, the V gene TRBV5-1; TRBD2 agrees at 8 bases. Losses at the gene ends were 5 bases for V and 4 bases for J; bases not matched to a gene: 5. The CDR3 is 14 residues long. Germline V gene lookup returns CDR1 SGHRS and CDR2 YFSETQ. The CDR3 is CASSPAGGYNEQFF. The CDR3 bases are TGCGCCAGCAGTCCGGCGGGGGGATACAATGAGCAGTTCTTC.

This chain links TRBV7-9 with TRBJ2-3; D may be TRBD1 (6 bases). Germline V CDR1 and CDR2: SEHNR, FQNEAQ (reference sequence). The V end was cut by 5 bases, the J end by 4 bases, with 10 bases between. The CDR3 totals 13 residues. CDR3: CASSTGQSDTQYF. The CDR3 DNA reads TGTGCCAGCAGCACTGGACAGTCAGATACGCAGTATTTT.

The chain combines TRBV5-4 with TRBJ2-5, with 9 bases matching TRBD1. Germline lookup yields CDR1 SGHNT and CDR2 YYREEE (reference sequence). CDR3 size: 19 residues. Losses at the gene ends were 6 bases for V and 5 bases for J; bases not matched to a gene: 23. CDR3 region: CASTPRGTGGVMDTETQYF. CDR3 coding DNA: TGTGCCAGCACCCCCAGGGGAACAGGGGGCGTAATGGATACGGAGACCCAGTACTTC.

The chain joins TRBV7-8 to TRBJ1-3, with D tentatively TRBD1 (6 bases). The CDR3 covers 17 residues. The germline gives CDR1 SGHVS, CDR2 FQNEAQ. V lost 5 bases and J 4 bases, leaving 21 bases between the germline ends. DNA of the CDR3: TGTGCCAGCAGCACATTGACAGGCCTCTTGACGGGAAACACCATATATTTT. Its translation is CASSTLTGLLTGNTIYF.

The V call is TRBV10-3, the J call TRBJ2-1; 7 positions agree with TRBD1. Germline-derived CDR1 and CDR2 are ENHRY and SYGVKD. Trimming cost V 6 bases and J 5 bases; bases outside gene matches: 10. The CDR3 length is 15 residues. This CDR3 is CAISEQGNYNNEQFF. DNA of the CDR3: TGTGCCATCAGCGAACAGGGGAACTACAACAATGAGCAGTTCTTC.

The chain is built from TRBV27 and TRBJ1-5; the D is unclear. This CDR3 spans 13 amino acids. CDR1 MNHEY and CDR2 SMNVEV come from the germline V gene (reference sequence). Between the trimmed V and J ends, which lost 5 bases and 7 bases, there was a span of 12 bases. CDR3 nucleotide sequence: TGTGCCAGCAGTCGGGAAATGGGGCAGCCCCAGCATTTT. This sequence encodes CASSREMGQPQHF.

The chain uses TRBV11-2 and TRBJ2-3, with D maybe TRBD2 (5 bases). This CDR3 is 16 amino acids long. Germline loops: CDR1 SGHAT, CDR2 FQNNGV. Trimming removed 3 bases from V and 1 base from J, with 14 bases in between. CDR3 amino acids: CASSLILVRGTDTQYF. The CDR3 DNA sequence: TGTGCCAGCAGCTTGATACTAGTACGTGGCACAGATACGCAGTATTTT.

The CDR3 is CASSHGTGYNSPLHF. CDR3 bases: TGCGCCAGCAGCCACGGGACAGGGTATAATTCACCCCTCCACTTT. This sequence joins TRBV4-3 and TRBJ1-6, with 9 positions matching TRBD1. V gave up 3 bases and J gave up 4 bases; unmatched junction bases: 1. CDR3 length equals 15 residues. Germline V gene sequence: CDR1 LGHNA, CDR2 YSLEER.